A selection of T cell receptor beta chains follows, all from one sample in a study of OX40 agonist ivuxolimab in advanced cancers. Measured with immunoSEQ multiplex PCR; TCRdb has only the in-frame clones, and not every one. This table has 90,000 to 120,000 clones, 91% appearing once. Sequenced here: CD4+ or CD8+ T cells sorted from blood, sampled in a trial of the OX40 agonist ivuxolimab. All receptors come from an adult with an advanced solid tumor such as melanoma, head and neck, liver or kidney cancer. Each CDR3 is given with its conserved first and last residue. A D gene is named only where the DNA matches it firmly. Clone size is given for some rows only: seen once, a few or many times, or a class if the clone is expanded.

>-|TRBV14|TRBD1|TRBJ1-1
TGTGCCAGCAGCCAAGACAGGGGGTCGATCTTAAACACTGAAGCTTTCTTT
CASSQDRGSILNTEAFF
>-|TRBV7-2|TRBD1|TRBJ1-1
TGTGCCAGCAGCTTAGCCCAACAGGGGTCCACTGAAGCTTTCTTT
CASSLAQQGSTEAFF
>few|TRBV4-3|-|TRBJ1-1
TGCGCCAGCAGCCCTGGGGGCAGTTACACTGAAGCTTTCTTT
CASSPGGSYTEAFF
>once|TRBV7-2|TRBD1|TRBJ2-7
TGTGCCAGCAGCTACGGGGACAGGGGTTACGAGCAGTACTTC
CASSYGDRGYEQYF
>-|TRBV6-6|TRBD2|TRBJ2-7
TGTGCCAGCACGTTAGGGACTAGCAAGACCTACGAGCAGTACTTC
CASTLGTSKTYEQYF
>-|TRBV6-1|TRBD2|TRBJ2-7
TGTGCCAGCAGTGAAGGACTAGCGGCCCTGTCCTACGAGCAGTACTTC
CASSEGLAALSYEQYF
>-|TRBV9|-|TRBJ2-1
TGTGCCAGCAGCGTAGTGGCGGCGTACAATGAGCAGTTCTTC
CASSVVAAYNEQFF
>-|TRBV7-2|-|TRBJ1-4
TGTGCCAGCAGCTCGATAAACAGTGGGCATGAAAAACTGTTTTTT
CASSSINSGHEKLFF
>-|TRBV5-6|TRBD2|TRBJ2-2
TGTGCCAGCAGCGGATCCTTGCGGACTAGCGGGACTACCGGGGAGCTGTTTTTT
CASSGSLRTSGTTGELFF
>-|TRBV9|TRBD2|TRBJ2-5
TGTGCCAGCAGCGTCGGCGGGGGGGGTGAGACCCAGTACTTC
CASSVGGGGETQYF
>-|TRBV7-9|-|TRBJ1-1
TGTGCCAGCAGCTTAACCGGACTCCTAGCTTTCTTT
CASSLTGLLAFF
>-|TRBV18|TRBD2|TRBJ2-2
TGTGCCAGCTCACCGTCCCCCCTCGGACTAGCGGGAGCCGGGGAGCTGTTTTTT
CASSPSPLGLAGAGELFF
>few|TRBV29-1|TRBD2|TRBJ2-3
TGCAGCGTCCCGGTAGCGGGTCTGGGAGATACGCAGTATTTT
CSVPVAGLGDTQYF
>-|TRBV12-2|-|TRBJ2-7
TGTGCAAGTCGCTTAGCGGCCGGGACTAGCGGGAGGGCCCTCTTGGAAGAGCAGTACTTC
CASRLAAGTSGRALLEEQYF
>-|TRBV11-1|-|TRBJ2-7
TGTGCCAGCAGCCCCGTACGAATTCAGGGACACGAGCAGTACTTC
CASSPVRIQGHEQYF
>-|TRBV5-6|-|TRBJ2-3
TGTGCCAGCAGCTTGAGGAGCTTGGGAGATACGCAGTATTTT
CASSLRSLGDTQYF
>-|TRBV5-1|TRBD1|TRBJ2-1
TGCGCCAGCAGCGTCGACAGGGACAATGAGCAGTTCTTC
CASSVDRDNEQFF
>-|TRBV25-1|-|TRBJ2-7
TGTGCCAGCAGTGAATGGGAACAGGGATCGTACGAGCAGTACTTC
CASSEWEQGSYEQYF
>once|TRBV28|-|TRBJ1-4
TGTGCCAGCAGTTTACCTACAGGGTATAATGAAAAACTGTTTTTT
CASSLPTGYNEKLFF
>-|TRBV6-5|-|TRBJ2-5
TGTGCCAGCAGGTACCAGAGTCGGGAGGAGACCCAGTACTTC
CASRYQSREETQYF
>-|TRBV7-6|-|TRBJ2-7
TGTGCCAGCAGCTTAAAGGGATCAGGGGGGGAGCAGTACTTC
CASSLKGSGGEQYF
>-|TRBV2|-|TRBJ2-5
TGTGCCAGCAATCCGACCCAGGGTCCAGAGACCCAGTACTTC
CASNPTQGPETQYF
>-|TRBV6-6|-|TRBJ1-5
TGTGCCAGCAGTTTGACAGATCGCCAGCCCCAGCATTTT
CASSLTDRQPQHF
>-|TRBV7-2|TRBD2|TRBJ2-3
TGTGCCAGCAGCTTAGAACTAGCGGGAGAAACAGATACGCAGTATTTT
CASSLELAGETDTQYF
>once|TRBV9|-|TRBJ2-7
TGTGCCAGCAGCCCCACAGGGTATCACGAGCAGTACTTC
CASSPTGYHEQYF
>-|TRBV6-5|-|TRBJ2-7
TGTGCCAGCAGTTACTCGATCCCCGGGCTCGCCTACGAGCAGTACTTC
CASSYSIPGLAYEQYF
>-|TRBV10-1|TRBD2|TRBJ2-2
TGCGCCAGCACCCCCGGGGGGACCGGGGAGCTGTTTTTT
CASTPGGTGELFF
>-|TRBV29-1|-|TRBJ2-7
TGCAGCGTTGCGCAGGCTTGGAGGGTCTACGAGCAGTACTTC
CSVAQAWRVYEQYF
>-|TRBV19|-|TRBJ1-5
TGTGCCAGTACCCGGGGGTCCGAGAGCAATCAGCCCCAGCATTTT
CASTRGSESNQPQHF